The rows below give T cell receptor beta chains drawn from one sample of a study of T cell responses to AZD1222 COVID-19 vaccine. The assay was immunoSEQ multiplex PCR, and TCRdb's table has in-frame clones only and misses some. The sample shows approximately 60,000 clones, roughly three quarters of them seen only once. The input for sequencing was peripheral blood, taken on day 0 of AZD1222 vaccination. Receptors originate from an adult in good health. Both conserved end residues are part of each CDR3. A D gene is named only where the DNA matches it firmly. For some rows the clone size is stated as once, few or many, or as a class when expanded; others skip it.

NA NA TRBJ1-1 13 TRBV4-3 CASSQAPGREAFF TGCGCCAGCAGCCAAGCCCCGGGGCGTGAAGCTTTCTTT
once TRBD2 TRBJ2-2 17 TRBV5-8 CASSLGVAGPNSGELFF TGTGCCAGCAGCTTGGGAGTAGCGGGGCCTAATTCCGGGGAGCTGTTTTTT
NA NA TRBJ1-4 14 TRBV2 CASRGSGRIEKLFF TGTGCCAGCAGGGGCTCGGGCCGCATTGAAAAACTGTTTTTT
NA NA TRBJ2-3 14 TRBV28 CASTRQITADTQYF TGTGCCAGCACCCGACAGATTACCGCAGATACGCAGTATTTT
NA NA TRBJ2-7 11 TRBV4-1 CASSGVGEQYF TGCGCCAGCAGTGGGGTAGGGGAGCAGTACTTC
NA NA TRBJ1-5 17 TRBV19 CASTTLRGAFSNQPQHF TGTGCCAGTACTACCCTCCGGGGCGCCTTTAGCAATCAGCCCCAGCATTTT
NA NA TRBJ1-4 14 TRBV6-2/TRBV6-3 CASSDGATNEKLFF TGTGCCAGCAGCGACGGCGCAACTAATGAAAAACTGTTTTTT
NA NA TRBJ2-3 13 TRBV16 CASSQSREDTQYF TGTGCCAGCAGCCAATCGAGGGAAGATACGCAGTATTTT
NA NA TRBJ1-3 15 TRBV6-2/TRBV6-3 CASSSTVDSGNTIYF TGTGCCAGCAGTTCGACGGTCGACTCTGGAAACACCATATATTTT
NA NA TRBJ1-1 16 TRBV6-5 CASSYSGQGENTEAFF TGTGCCAGCAGTTACTCGGGGCAGGGTGAGAACACTGAAGCTTTCTTT
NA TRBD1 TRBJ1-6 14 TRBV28 CASSLGTDNSPLHF TGTGCCAGCAGTTTGGGGACAGATAATTCACCCCTCCACTTT
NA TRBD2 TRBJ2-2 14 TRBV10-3 CAISELAGAGELFF TGTGCCATCAGTGAACTAGCGGGAGCCGGGGAGCTGTTTTTT
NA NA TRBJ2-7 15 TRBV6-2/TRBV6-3 CASSYSPMNSYEQYF TGTGCCAGCAGTTACTCCCCGATGAACTCCTACGAGCAGTACTTC
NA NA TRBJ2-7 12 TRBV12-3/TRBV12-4 CASSFQVYEQYF TGTGCCAGCAGTTTTCAGGTTTACGAGCAGTACTTC
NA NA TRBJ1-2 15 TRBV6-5 CASIDSTGKAYGYTF TGTGCCAGTATTGACTCTACAGGGAAGGCCTATGGCTACACCTTC
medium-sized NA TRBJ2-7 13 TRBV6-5 CASSYAVSYEQYF TGTGCCAGCAGTTACGCGGTCTCCTACGAGCAGTACTTC
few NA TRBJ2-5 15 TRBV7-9 CASSAWLSVEETQYF TGTGCCAGCAGCGCTTGGTTATCAGTGGAGGAGACCCAGTACTTC
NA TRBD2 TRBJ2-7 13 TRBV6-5 CASKPGLAREQYF TGTGCCAGCAAACCGGGACTAGCTCGGGAGCAGTACTTC
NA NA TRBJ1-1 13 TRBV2 CASSEERVTEAFF TGTGCCAGCAGTGAAGAAAGGGTCACTGAAGCTTTCTTT
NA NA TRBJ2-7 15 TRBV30 CAWSVRGTVNYEQYF TGTGCCTGGAGTGTAAGAGGCACCGTGAACTACGAGCAGTACTTC
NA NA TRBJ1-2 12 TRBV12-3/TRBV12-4 CASTLGPYGYTF TGTGCCAGCACCTTAGGGCCCTATGGCTACACCTTC
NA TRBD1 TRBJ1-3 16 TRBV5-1 CASSVGQGATGNTIYF TGCGCCAGCAGCGTAGGACAGGGGGCGACTGGAAACACCATATATTTT
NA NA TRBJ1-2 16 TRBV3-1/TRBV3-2 CASSQDLVQDLYGYTF TGTGCCAGCAGCCAAGATCTAGTGCAGGACCTCTATGGCTACACCTTC
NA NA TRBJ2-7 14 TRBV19 CASSIRQRTYEQYF TGTGCCAGTAGTATCCGGCAGAGGACCTACGAGCAGTACTTC
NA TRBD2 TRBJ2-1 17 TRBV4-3 CASSQDSSGGVYNEQFF TGCGCCAGCAGCCAAGATAGTAGCGGGGGGGTTTACAATGAGCAGTTCTTC
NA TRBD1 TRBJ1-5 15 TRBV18 CASSLGTGRNQPQHF TGTGCCAGCTCACTCGGGACAGGGCGCAATCAGCCCCAGCATTTT
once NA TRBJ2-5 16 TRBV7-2 CASSPHPPGVRETQYF TGTGCCAGCAGCCCTCATCCCCCCGGCGTCAGAGAGACCCAGTACTTC
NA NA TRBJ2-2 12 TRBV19 CASNGDTGELFF TGTGCCAGTAATGGAGACACCGGGGAGCTGTTTTTT